This record looks at one T cell receptor (beta chain) sequence and its context. From germline, CDR1 is MNHEY and CDR2 SVGEGT. V gave up 4 bases and J gave up 0 bases; unmatched junction bases: 2. The CDR3 contains 15 residues. These data come from a study of T cell responses to AZD1222 COVID-19 vaccine. This table comes from immunoSEQ multiplex PCR, and its TCRdb copy is limited to in-frame clones, with some not included. The sample contains tens of thousands of clones, approximately 80% of which appear only once. This chain joins TRBV6-2 or TRBV6-3 and TRBJ2-2; 7 bases are a match to TRBD2. The specimen was peripheral blood, collected on day 0 of AZD1222 vaccination. The sequence derives from an adult in good health. CDR3 protein: CASSFRGANTGELFF. The CDR3 bases are TGTGCCAGCAGTTTTCGGGGGGCGAACACCGGGGAGCTGTTTTTT.